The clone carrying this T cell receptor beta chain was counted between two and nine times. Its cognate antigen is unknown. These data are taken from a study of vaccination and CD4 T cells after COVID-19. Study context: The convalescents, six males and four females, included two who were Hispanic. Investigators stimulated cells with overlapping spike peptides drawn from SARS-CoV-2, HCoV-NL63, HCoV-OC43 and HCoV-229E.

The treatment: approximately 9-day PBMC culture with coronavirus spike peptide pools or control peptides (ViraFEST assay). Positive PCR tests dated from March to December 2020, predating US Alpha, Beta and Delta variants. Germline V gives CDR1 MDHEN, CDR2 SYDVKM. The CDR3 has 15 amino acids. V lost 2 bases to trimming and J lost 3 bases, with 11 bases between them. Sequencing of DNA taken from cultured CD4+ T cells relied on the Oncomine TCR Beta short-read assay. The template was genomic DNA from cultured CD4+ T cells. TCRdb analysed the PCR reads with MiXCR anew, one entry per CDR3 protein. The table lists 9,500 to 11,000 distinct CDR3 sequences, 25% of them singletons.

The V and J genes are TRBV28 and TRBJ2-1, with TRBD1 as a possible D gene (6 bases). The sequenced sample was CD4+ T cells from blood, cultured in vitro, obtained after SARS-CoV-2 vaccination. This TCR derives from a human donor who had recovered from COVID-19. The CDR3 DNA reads TGTGCCAGCAGTTTAGCAGACAGGAACTACAATGAGCAGTTCTTC. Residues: CASSLADRNYNEQFF.